Each of the 28 T cell receptor beta chains below was sequenced from the same sample in a study of T cells in women clearing cervical HPV infection. TCRdb keeps only in-frame clones here, not all; method: immunoSEQ multiplex PCR. This repertoire includes approximately 52,000 clones. The sample was blood buffy coat. All receptors derive from a woman between 18 and 69 years old with a cervical HPV16 infection that either progressed to CIN3+ or cleared (not recorded which).

Of note for this clone: The read stops 3 residues short of the end of the CDR3; the missing end is completed from the germline J gene. This chain connects TRBV19 to TRBJ2-1, with 10 nucleotides matching TRBD2. The CDR3 runs 16 residues. Germline V gene data show CDR1 as LNHDA and CDR2 as SQIVND (reference sequence). The J segment lost 2 bases and the V segment lost 4 bases, leaving 5 bases of the junction unmatched. The CDR3 bases that were read are TGTGCCAGTAGTAAGGGTACTAGCGGGGCCTACAATGAG. Translation gives CASSKGTSGAYNE. The full CDR3 protein reads CASSKGTSGAYNEQFF.

Turning to this clone: The read gets to within 3 residues of the CDR3 end, and the germline J gene fills in the rest. J is TRBJ2-7 and V is TRBV28; TRBD1 might be the D (6 bases). V dropped 3 bases and J dropped 3 bases, with 9 bases sitting between them. The CDR3 runs 13 residues. The germline CDR1 and CDR2 sequences are MDHEN and SYDVKM. The covered CDR3 bases are TGTGCCAGCAGTTTGGGGGCTGTCTACGAG. This translates into CASSLGAVYE. The whole CDR3 sequence reads CASSLGAVYEQYF.

About this clone itself: The CDR3 end lies 3 residues beyond the end of the read and is filled in from the germline J gene. The chain uses TRBV10-3 and TRBJ2-2, with 7 bases that match TRBD1. The germline V gene encodes CDR1 ENHRY and CDR2 SYGVKD. V trimming: 8 bases; J trimming: 6 bases; junction bases outside the gene matches: 15. The CDR3 spans 16 residues. The covered CDR3 bases are TGTGCCATCTCCCGGTCGAACAGGGGAACCGCCGGGGAG. Amino acids: CAISRSNRGTAGE. The full CDR3 protein reads CAISRSNRGTAGELFF.

A remark on this clone: The read ends 3 residues before the CDR3 terminus; that terminus is restored from the germline J gene. The rearrangement uses TRBV7-9 and TRBJ2-5, with TRBD1 matching over 7 bases. The CDR3 consists of 15 residues. Losses at the gene ends were 5 bases for V and 5 bases for J; bases not matched to a gene: 11. Germline values: CDR1 SEHNR, CDR2 FQNEAQ (reference sequence). Partial CDR3 DNA: TGTGCCAGCAGCCCCTCCCGGGTCAGGGGGGAGACC. Translating gives CASSPSRVRGET. The CDR3, in full, reads CASSPSRVRGETQYF.

A remark on this clone: At one of its ends the junction is not consistent with the germline gene, which may arise from a read error. Read data end 3 residues before the CDR3 end; the end is taken from the germline J gene. V usage is TRBV4-2 and J usage is TRBJ1-1; no definite D call. The CDR3 has 13 residues. From germline, CDR1 is LGHNA and CDR2 YNFKEQ. The CDR3 reads CASSQDLRTEAFF. The sequenced part of the CDR3 DNA is TGCGCCAGCAGCCAAGATTTGAGGACTGAA.

Turning to this clone: The read ends 3 residues before the CDR3 terminus; that terminus is restored from the germline J gene. This same CDR3 is encoded by further DNA sequences in the sample. The chain combines TRBV5-1 with TRBJ2-7; TRBD2 agrees at 8 bases. J lost 0 bases, V lost 1 base, and 0 bases had no gene match. Germline CDR1 is SGHRS and CDR2 is YFSETQ. This CDR3 is built from 14 residues. CDR3 sequence: CASSLTSGSYEQYF. The sequenced part of the CDR3 DNA is TGCGCCAGCAGCTTGACTAGCGGCTCCTACGAG.

Worth noting for this clone: Read coverage stops 3 residues before the CDR3 terminus; the germline J gene supplies the remainder. V usage is TRBV5-1 and J usage is TRBJ2-2; D is possibly TRBD2 (5 bases). The CDR3 runs to 16 residues. Between the trimmed V and J ends, which lost 4 bases and 4 bases, there was a span of 17 bases. Germline-derived CDR1 and CDR2 are SGHRS and YFSETQ. The CDR3 bases that were read are TGCGCCAGCAGCCAAGCTAGCCATTGGGGCACCGGGGAG. Its protein product is CASSQASHWGTGE. In full, the CDR3 is CASSQASHWGTGELFF.

Comments on this clone: The sequence runs out 3 residues before the end of the CDR3; the remainder is reconstructed from the germline J gene. The chain uses TRBV20-1 and TRBJ1-5; D is unresolved. V shed 1 base and J shed 0 bases, with 10 bases lying between them. This CDR3 spans 15 amino acids. In germline, CDR1 is DFQATT, CDR2 SNEGSKA (reference sequence). The CDR3 spells CSARGQSYSNQPQHF. Incomplete CDR3 DNA: TGCAGTGCTAGAGGTCAGAGTTATAGCAATCAGCCC.

Details on this clone: From the germline J gene comes the end of the CDR3, since the read stops 3 residues before it. This sequence joins TRBV3-1 (or the pseudogene TRBV3-2) and TRBJ2-6; D call uncertain. Looked up from germline, CDR1 is LGHDT and CDR2 is YNNKEL (reference sequence). Trimming stripped 1 base from V and 0 bases from J, with 10 bases between. The CDR3 totals 17 residues. The CDR3 reads CASSQGRRASGANVLTF. The part of the CDR3 DNA that was read is TGTGCCAGCAGCCAAGGTCGAAGGGCCTCTGGGGCCAACGTC.

Concerning this clone itself: The observed sequence ends 3 residues before the CDR3 terminus, with the missing tail filled in from the germline J gene. V and J are TRBV14 and TRBJ2-7; 7 bases are shared with TRBD1. The CDR3 consists of 14 residues. V trimming: 3 bases; J trimming: 3 bases; junction bases outside the gene matches: 5. In germline, CDR1 is SGHDN, CDR2 FVKESK. The sequenced CDR3 bases are TGTGCCAGCAGCCAGACAGGGAATATCTACGAG. Amino acids: CASSQTGNIYE. From start to end, the CDR3 is CASSQTGNIYEQYF.

A word on this clone: The sequence runs out 3 residues before the end of the CDR3; the remainder is reconstructed from the germline J gene. The rearrangement links TRBV19 to TRBJ1-4, with a weak D call TRBD1 (5 bases). Germline lookup yields CDR1 LNHDA and CDR2 SQIVND (reference sequence). V lost 7 bases and J lost 5, with 11 bases in between. The CDR3 consists of 13 residues. The CDR3 loop is CASKGDKNEKLFF. Partial CDR3 DNA: TGTGCCAGTAAAGGGGATAAGAATGAAAAA.

Notes on this clone: The read is 3 residues too short to cover the CDR3 end, so that end is filled in from the germline J gene. The chain combines TRBV19 with TRBJ2-5; 8 nucleotides align to TRBD1. The trim removed 2 bases at V and 2 bases at J, leaving 7 bases unmatched. The CDR3 has 16 residues. Germline assignment: CDR1 LNHDA and CDR2 SQIVND (reference sequence). The CDR3 loop is CASSITRGRGQETQYF. Partial CDR3 DNA: TGTGCCAGTAGTATAACCAGGGGGCGCGGTCAAGAGACC.

The CDR3 bases that were read are TGTGCCAGCAGCTTAGGGGGGGGCAGGGCCGGAGATACG. Amino acids: CASSLGGGRAGDT. The whole CDR3 region reads CASSLGGGRAGDTQYF. This chain joins TRBV7-7 and TRBJ2-3, with D perhaps TRBD2 (7 bases). The read ends 3 residues shy of where the CDR3 ends; the end is completed using the germline J gene. The V and J ends lost 1 base and 5 bases respectively, with 16 bases between them. This CDR3 has 16 residues. Per the germline V gene, CDR1 is SSHAT and CDR2 is FNYEAQ (reference sequence).

Of note for this clone: Read sequence stops 3 residues before the CDR3 end, and the germline J gene provides the missing end. V and J are TRBV6-2 or TRBV6-3 and TRBJ2-1, with TRBD2 matching 7 bases. Germline CDR1 MNHEY, CDR2 SVGEGT. The J segment lost 4 bases and the V segment lost 1 base, leaving 7 bases of the junction unmatched. The CDR3 is made up of 16 amino acids. CDR3 bases read: TGTGCCAGCAGTTACTTCAAGCGGGGTGTTTACAATGAG. Its protein is CASSYFKRGVYNE. The CDR3 in its entirety is CASSYFKRGVYNEQFF.

With regard to this clone: The read falls 3 residues short of the CDR3 end, and the missing part is taken from the germline J gene. The chain has TRBV5-1 and TRBJ1-2, with a tentative D call TRBD1 (6 bases). V lost 1 base to trimming and J lost 3 bases, with 19 bases between them. CDR1 SGHRS and CDR2 YFSETQ come from the germline V gene. CDR3 length: 17 amino acids. The CDR3 bases that were read are TGCGCCAGCAGCTTGACAGGGTTTCCGCTCTCGGACTATGGC. This translates into CASSLTGFPLSDYG. The entire CDR3 protein is CASSLTGFPLSDYGYTF.

Comments on this clone: The CDR3 is cut off 3 residues early in the read; its end comes from the germline J gene. The rearrangement joins TRBV10-3 to TRBJ2-3; TRBD1 aligns across 7 bases. Per germline, CDR1 ENHRY and CDR2 SYGVKD. This CDR3 comprises 11 residues. Trimming cost V 8 bases and J 6 bases; bases outside gene matches: 2. The CDR3 loop reads CAIARGDTQYF. CDR3 DNA (partial): TGTGCCATCGCCAGGGGGGATACG.

Points on this clone: The read terminates 3 residues ahead of where the CDR3 ends, so the germline J gene completes it. Within the sample, other DNA sequences also encode this same CDR3. V is TRBV12-3 or TRBV12-4 and J is TRBJ2-7; D may be TRBD2 (5 bases). CDR3 length equals 14 residues. V was clipped by 6 bases and J by 1 base, with 13 bases between them. The CDR3 loop reads CASSPGLQSYEQYF. CDR3 DNA (partial): TGTGCCAGCAGCCCCGGACTCCAGTCCTACGAG.

Comments on this clone: The read is 3 residues too short to cover the CDR3 end, so that end is filled in from the germline J gene. The chain couples TRBV29-1 to TRBJ1-1; D uncertain. V shed 3 bases and J shed 5 bases, with 7 bases lying between them. Germline CDR1 and CDR2: SQVTM and ANQGSEA. The CDR3 is made up of 11 amino acids. The CDR3 loop is CSVDYLTEAFF. The part of the CDR3 DNA that was read is TGCAGCGTTGACTATTTGACTGAA.

With respect to this clone: The DNA ends 3 residues before the CDR3 does, and the rest of the CDR3 is filled in from the germline J gene. The chain is built from TRBV29-1 and TRBJ1-4; D is unclear. Per the germline V gene, CDR1 is SQVTM and CDR2 is ANQGSEA. V lost 6 bases and J lost 0, with 5 bases in between. The CDR3 extends over 12 amino acids. This chain's CDR3 is CSVYATNEKLFF. The sequenced part of the CDR3 DNA is TGCAGCGTGTATGCAACTAATGAAAAA.

With regard to this clone: Coverage ceases 3 residues before the CDR3 finishes, and the germline J gene fills in the end. The V gene is TRBV18, the J gene TRBJ1-5; 8 bases fit TRBD1. This CDR3 spans 15 amino acids. CDR1 is KGHSH and CDR2 is LQKENI in the germline V gene. J was trimmed by 5 bases and V by 2 bases; bases with no gene match: 5. Partial CDR3 DNA: TGTGCCAGCTCACCAAAGACAGGGGTTGATCAGCCC. It specifies CASSPKTGVDQP. The complete CDR3 sequence is CASSPKTGVDQPQHF.

With regard to this clone: Read data end 3 residues before the CDR3 end; the end is taken from the germline J gene. The J gene is TRBJ2-7, the V gene TRBV20-1; D uncertain. This CDR3 is 15 amino acids long. Germline V gives CDR1 DFQATT, CDR2 SNEGSKA (reference sequence). V lost 2 bases, J lost 0 bases, and 14 bases lay in between. The part of the CDR3 DNA that was read is TGCAGTGCTAGATCCGGCAGGCGAAGCTCCTACGAG. The encoded protein is CSARSGRRSSYE. The CDR3 in its entirety is CSARSGRRSSYEQYF.

About this clone itself: The read terminates 3 residues before the CDR3 end, so the remaining end is supplied by the germline J gene. The chain links TRBV20-1 to TRBJ2-7, with TRBD2 identical over 9 bases. Looked up from germline, CDR1 is DFQATT and CDR2 is SNEGSKA (reference sequence). V was clipped by 3 bases and J by 3 bases; unmatched bases: 6. The length of the CDR3 is 14 residues. The DNA read from the CDR3 is TGCAGTGCTAGTCATAGCGGGAGCTTCTACGAG. Its translation: CSASHSGSFYE. The complete CDR3 reads CSASHSGSFYEQYF.

The CDR3 DNA, read in part, is TGTGCCAGCAGCGCGACAGGGGTCGGTCAGCCC. Translated: CASSATGVGQP. Given in full, the CDR3 is CASSATGVGQPQHF. This rearrangement joins TRBV9 to TRBJ1-5; 8 bases align to TRBD1. The sequence runs out 3 residues before the end of the CDR3; the remainder is reconstructed from the germline J gene. Trimming at V came to 3 bases and at J to 6 bases, leaving 5 bases not matched to a gene. This CDR3 is 14 amino acids long. CDR1 and CDR2 from the germline V gene are SGDLS and YYNGEE.

Comment on this clone: The read ends 3 residues shy of where the CDR3 ends; the end is completed using the germline J gene. The chain links TRBV7-9 to TRBJ2-1, with 14 bases aligning to TRBD2. Germline V gene lookup returns CDR1 SEHNR and CDR2 FQNEAQ (reference sequence). The CDR3 totals 15 residues. V dropped 5 bases and J dropped 9; count of bases not matched to a gene: 6. CDR3 amino acids: CASSPPGLAGVEQFF. CDR3 bases read: TGTGCCAGCAGCCCACCGGGACTAGCGGGAGTTGAG.

In regard to this clone: The DNA ends 3 residues before the CDR3 does, and the rest of the CDR3 is filled in from the germline J gene. J is TRBJ1-2 and V is TRBV6-2 or TRBV6-3, with TRBD1 identical over 7 bases. The CDR3 length is 14 residues. Per the germline V gene, CDR1 is MNHEY and CDR2 is SVGEGT. V dropped 4 bases and J dropped 6; count of bases not matched to a gene: 8. The CDR3 sequence is CASSFRQGLDGYTF. CDR3 bases read: TGTGCCAGCAGTTTCCGACAGGGCTTGGATGGC.

Of note for this clone: The read comes to an end 3 residues before the CDR3 does, leaving the germline J gene to fill in the end. This chain joins TRBV20-1 and TRBJ2-3; D possibly corresponds to TRBD1 (6 bases). V gave up 4 bases and J gave up 0 bases, with 14 bases separating them. CDR1 and CDR2 from the germline V gene are DFQATT and SNEGSKA (reference sequence). This CDR3 spans 15 amino acids. The chain's CDR3 is CSAMKTGSSTDTQYF. The sequenced part of the CDR3 DNA is TGCAGTGCTATGAAAACAGGGTCTAGCACAGATACG.

To note about this clone: The read is 3 residues too short to cover the CDR3 end, so that end is filled in from the germline J gene. V usage is TRBV13 and J usage is TRBJ1-2; D may be TRBD1 (6 bases). V shed 0 bases and J shed 0 bases, with 17 bases lying between them. This CDR3 has 18 amino acids. Germline V lookup: CDR1 PRHDT, CDR2 FYEKMQ (reference sequence). The part of the CDR3 DNA that was read is TGTGCCAGCAGCTTAGGCCGAGGACAGCCCTCTCCTAACTATGGC. As protein: CASSLGRGQPSPNYG. In full, the CDR3 is CASSLGRGQPSPNYGYTF.

As for this clone: Read sequence stops 3 residues before the CDR3 end, and the germline J gene provides the missing end. The chain has TRBV11-2 and TRBJ1-4; D is ambiguous. Germline V gene sequence: CDR1 SGHAT, CDR2 FQNNGV. CDR3 length equals 13 residues. The CDR3 region is CASSLWAATELFF. CDR3 DNA (partial): TGTGCCAGCAGCTTATGGGCCGCGACGGAA.